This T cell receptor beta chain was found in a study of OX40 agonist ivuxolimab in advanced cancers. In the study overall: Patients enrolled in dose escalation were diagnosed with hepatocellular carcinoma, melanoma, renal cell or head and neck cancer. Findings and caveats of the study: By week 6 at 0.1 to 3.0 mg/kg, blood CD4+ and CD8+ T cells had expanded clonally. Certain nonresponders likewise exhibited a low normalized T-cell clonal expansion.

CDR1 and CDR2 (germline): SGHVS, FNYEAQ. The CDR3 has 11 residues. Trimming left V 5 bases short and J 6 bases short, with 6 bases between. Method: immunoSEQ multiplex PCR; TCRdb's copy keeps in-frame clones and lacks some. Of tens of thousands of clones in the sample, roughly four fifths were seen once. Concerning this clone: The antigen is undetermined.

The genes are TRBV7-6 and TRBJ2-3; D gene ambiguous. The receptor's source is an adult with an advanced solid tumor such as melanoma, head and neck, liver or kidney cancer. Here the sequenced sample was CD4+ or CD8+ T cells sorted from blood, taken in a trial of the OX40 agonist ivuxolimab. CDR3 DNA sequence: TGTGCCAGCAGCCAGCATGATACGCAGTATTTT. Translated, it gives CASSQHDTQYF. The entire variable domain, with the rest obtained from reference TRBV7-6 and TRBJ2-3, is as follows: GAGVSQSPRYKVTKRGQDVALRCDPISGHVSLYWYRQALGQGPEFLTYFNYEAQQDKSGLPNDRFSAERPEGSISTLTIQRTEQRDSAMYRCASSQHDTQYFGPGTRLTVL.